This TCR beta chain comes out of a study of T-cell reconstitution after alpha-beta-depleted transplantation in children. This CDR3 region has 16 residues. The ends were cut back, 4 bases at V and 2 bases at J, with 18 bases in the middle. The germline V gene has CDR1 SGHTA and CDR2 FQGNSA. During its preparation, the TCRbeta library received unique molecular identifiers. TCRdb re-analysed the PCR reads in MiXCR, keeping a single row per CDR3 protein. The sample includes roughly 500,000 distinct CDR3 sequences, under 15% of them seen just once. Source: PBMCs from the stem cell graft donor, taken from the stem cell graft. This chain connects TRBV7-2 to TRBJ2-7; perhaps D is TRBD1 or TRBD2 (5 bases each). This sequence originates from a human donor who donated a stem cell graft to a child with combined immunodeficiency. The CDR3 region is CASSSHEGSSTYEQYF. CDR3 nucleotides: TGTGCCAGCAGCTCCCACGAGGGGTCATCAACCTACGAGCAGTACTTC. Complete variable domain (other parts from reference TRBV7-2 and TRBJ2-7): GAGVSQSPSNKVTEKGKDVELRCDPISGHTALYWYRQSLGQGLEFLIYFQGNSAPDKSGLPSDRFSAERTGGSVSTLTIQRTQQEDSAVYLCASSSHEGSSTYEQYFGPGTRLTVT.